A selection of T cell receptor beta chains follows, all from one sample in a study of spatial heterogeneity in lung cancer. Each CDR3 protein is one row after TCRdb ran MiXCR on the 5' RACE reads. The data contain approximately 22,000 distinct CDR3 sequences, roughly 4.6% of them seen just once; the ten biggest clones take up about a third. The specimen was PBMCs, collected at surgery. These receptors were taken from a male donor with early-stage non-small cell lung cancer. Both conserved end residues are part of each CDR3. The D gene is left open where the match is weak. The size entry gives once, few, many, or a class for an expanded clone.

>many|TRBJ2-1|TRBV4-1|-
TGCGCCAGCAGCCAAGCGGGGCTCCGGATCTACAATGAGCAGTTCTTC
CASSQAGLRIYNEQFF
>many|TRBJ2-7|TRBV6-5|TRBD1
TGTGCCAGCAGTTTAGGGACAGGGTACGAGCAGTACTTC
CASSLGTGYEQYF
>many|TRBJ2-1|TRBV7-8|-
TGTGCCAGCAGCTTAGTAAGTGGAGGCTACAATGAGCAGTTCTTC
CASSLVSGGYNEQFF
>many|TRBJ2-3|TRBV19|-
TGTGCCAGTAGTTCTGCGGACACAGATACGCAGTATTTT
CASSSADTDTQYF
>many|TRBJ2-7|TRBV4-3|TRBD1
TGCGCCAGCAGCCGAGACAGGGCGCTCCCCTCCTACGAGCAGTACTTC
CASSRDRALPSYEQYF
>many|TRBJ2-6|TRBV5-6|-
TGTGCCAGCAGCTGGGGGAGTGGGGCCAACGTCCTGACTTTC
CASSWGSGANVLTF
>many|TRBJ2-5|TRBV29-1|TRBD2
TGCAGCGGTACTGAGGGAGGGGAAAAAGGGACCCAGTACTTC
CSGTEGGEKGTQYF
>many|TRBJ1-4|TRBV6-5|-
TGTGCCAGCAGTTACATGGGGGAGGGAGAAAAACTGTTTTTT
CASSYMGEGEKLFF
>many|TRBJ2-3|TRBV6-2/TRBV6-3|-
TGTGCCAGCAGCAGCGGAGATACGCAGTATTTT
CASSSGDTQYF
>once|TRBJ2-3|TRBV5-1|-
TGCGCCAGCAGCTTCAAAGGACTGTCAATGGATACGCAGTATTTT
CASSFKGLSMDTQYF
>many|TRBJ2-7|TRBV5-1|TRBD2
TGCGCCAGCAGCCTTCCCGGGACTAGGGCCTACGAGCAGTACTTC
CASSLPGTRAYEQYF
>many|TRBJ2-7|TRBV12-3/TRBV12-4|-
TGTGCCAGCAGGCCAAGCGGGCCAGCCTACGAGCAGTACTTC
CASRPSGPAYEQYF
>many|TRBJ2-1|TRBV12-3/TRBV12-4|-
TGTGCCAGCAGTTTAGACCGGAGAGGGGAGCAGTTCTTC
CASSLDRRGEQFF
>many|TRBJ1-6|TRBV5-1|TRBD1
TGCGCCAGCAGCTACGGGACAGCTAATTCACCCCTCCACTTT
CASSYGTANSPLHF
>many|TRBJ1-1|TRBV29-1|-
TGCAGCGTCTGGGTAACTGAAGCTTTCTTT
CSVWVTEAFF
>many|TRBJ2-6|TRBV6-2/TRBV6-3|TRBD2
TGTGCCAGCAGTTCTTGGACTAGCGGGGTTCGGACCAACGTCCTGACTTTC
CASSSWTSGVRTNVLTF
>many|TRBJ2-2|TRBV7-8|TRBD1
TGTGCCAGCAGCTTAAACAGGGGAGAGAACACCGGGGAGCTGTTTTTT
CASSLNRGENTGELFF